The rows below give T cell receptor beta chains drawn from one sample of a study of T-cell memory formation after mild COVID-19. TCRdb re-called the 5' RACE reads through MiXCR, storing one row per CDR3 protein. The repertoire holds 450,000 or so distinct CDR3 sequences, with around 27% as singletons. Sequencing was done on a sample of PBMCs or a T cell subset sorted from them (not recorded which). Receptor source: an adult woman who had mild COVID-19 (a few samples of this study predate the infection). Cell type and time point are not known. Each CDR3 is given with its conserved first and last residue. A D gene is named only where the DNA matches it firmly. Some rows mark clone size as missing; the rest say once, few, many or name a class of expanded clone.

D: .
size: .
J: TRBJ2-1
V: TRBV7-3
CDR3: CASSLTLRDEQFF
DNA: TGTGCCAGCAGCTTAACGTTAAGGGATGAGCAGTTCTTC

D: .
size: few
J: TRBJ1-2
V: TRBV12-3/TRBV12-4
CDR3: CASSFGQGANYGYTF
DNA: TGTGCCAGCAGTTTCGGGCAGGGAGCTAACTATGGCTACACCTTC

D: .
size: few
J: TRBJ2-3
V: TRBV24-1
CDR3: CATSDLGRDDTDTQYF
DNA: TGTGCCACCAGTGATTTAGGGAGAGATGACACAGATACGCAGTATTTT

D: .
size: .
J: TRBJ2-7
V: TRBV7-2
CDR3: CASSPAGLSYEQYF
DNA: TGTGCCAGCAGCCCCGCCGGACTAAGCTACGAGCAGTACTTC

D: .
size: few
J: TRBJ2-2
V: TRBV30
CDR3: CAWAGQTRNTGELFF
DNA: TGTGCCTGGGCGGGCCAAACTCGCAACACCGGGGAGCTGTTTTTT

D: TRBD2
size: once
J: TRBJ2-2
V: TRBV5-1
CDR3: CASSWTSGGLNTGELFF
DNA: TGCGCCAGCAGCTGGACTAGCGGGGGTCTCAACACCGGGGAGCTGTTTTTT

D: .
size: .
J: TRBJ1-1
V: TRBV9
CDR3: CASSVDAPRGVRTEAFF
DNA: TGTGCCAGCAGCGTTGACGCCCCAAGGGGGGTACGCACTGAAGCTTTCTTT

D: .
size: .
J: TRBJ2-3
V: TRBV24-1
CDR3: CATSDLSGVDTQYF
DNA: TGTGCCACCAGTGATTTGTCAGGGGTGGATACGCAGTATTTT

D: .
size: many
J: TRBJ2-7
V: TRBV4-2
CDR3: CASTRGTASSYEQYF
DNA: TGTGCCAGCACCCGGGGGACTGCGAGCTCCTACGAGCAGTACTTC

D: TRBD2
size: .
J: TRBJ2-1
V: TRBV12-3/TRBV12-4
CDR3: CASSLAGGFNEQFF
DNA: TGTGCCAGCAGTTTAGCGGGAGGGTTCAATGAGCAGTTCTTC

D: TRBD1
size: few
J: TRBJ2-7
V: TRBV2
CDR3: CASSLLPGQGTYEQYF
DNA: TGTGCCAGCAGCCTGCTGCCGGGACAGGGTACCTACGAGCAGTACTTC

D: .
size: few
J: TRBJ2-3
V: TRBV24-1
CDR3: CATSDQTEGPDTQYF
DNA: TGTGCCACCAGTGATCAGACAGAGGGTCCAGATACGCAGTATTTT

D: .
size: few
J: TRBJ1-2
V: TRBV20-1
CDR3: CSAPIRSYGYTF
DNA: TGCAGTGCTCCGATTAGATCCTATGGCTACACCTTC

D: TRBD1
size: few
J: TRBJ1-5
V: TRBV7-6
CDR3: CASSPQGGNQPQHF
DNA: TGTGCCAGCAGCCCCCAGGGGGGCAATCAGCCCCAGCATTTT

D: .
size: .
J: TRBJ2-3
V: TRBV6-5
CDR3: CASSSRGSADTQYF
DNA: TGTGCCAGCAGTTCCAGGGGCTCGGCAGATACGCAGTATTTT

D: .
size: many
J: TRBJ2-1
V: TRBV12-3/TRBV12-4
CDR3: CASSSRDPAYNEQFF
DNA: TGTGCCAGCAGTAGCCGGGACCCCGCCTACAATGAGCAGTTCTTC

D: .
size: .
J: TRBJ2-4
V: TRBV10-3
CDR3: CAISDISPLAAKNIQYF
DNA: TGTGCCATCAGTGATATCAGTCCCTTAGCGGCCAAAAACATTCAGTACTTC

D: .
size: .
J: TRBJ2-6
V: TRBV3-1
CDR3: CASSDNMGRGANVLTF
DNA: TGTGCCAGCAGCGACAACATGGGTAGAGGGGCCAACGTCCTGACTTTC

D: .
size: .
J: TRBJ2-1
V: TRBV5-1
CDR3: CASNRDSSYNEQFF
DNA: TGCGCCAGCAACCGGGACTCTTCCTACAATGAGCAGTTCTTC

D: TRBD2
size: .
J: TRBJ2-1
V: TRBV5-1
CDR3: CASSLYTSGGASYEQFF
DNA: TGCGCCAGCAGCTTGTATACTAGCGGGGGGGCTAGCTATGAGCAGTTCTTC

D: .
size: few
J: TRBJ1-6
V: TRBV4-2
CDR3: CASSQERGVGSYNSPLHF
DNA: TGTGCCAGCAGCCAAGAGAGAGGGGTGGGCTCCTATAATTCACCCCTCCACTTT

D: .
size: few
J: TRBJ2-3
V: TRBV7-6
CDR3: CASSTQMAPDRITKDTQYF
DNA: TGTGCCAGCAGCACACAGATGGCACCCGACAGGATTACGAAAGATACGCAGTATTTT

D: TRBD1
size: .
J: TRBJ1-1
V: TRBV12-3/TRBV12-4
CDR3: CASSETGGVTEAFF
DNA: TGTGCCAGCAGTGAGACAGGGGGTGTCACTGAAGCTTTCTTT

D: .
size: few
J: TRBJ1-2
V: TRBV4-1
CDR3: CASSQAATGVDNYGYTF
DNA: TGCGCCAGCAGCCAAGCCGCCACAGGAGTCGATAACTATGGCTACACCTTC

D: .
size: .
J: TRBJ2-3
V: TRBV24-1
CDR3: CATSDQSYGTDTQYF
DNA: TGTGCCACCAGTGACCAGTCTTACGGCACAGATACGCAGTATTTT

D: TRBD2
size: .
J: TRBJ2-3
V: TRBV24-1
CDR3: CATSDPTSGGRDTQYF
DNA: TGTGCCACCAGTGACCCCACTAGCGGGGGTAGGGATACGCAGTATTTT

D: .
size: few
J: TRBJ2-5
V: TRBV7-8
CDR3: CASSTTTGGLGETQYF
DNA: TGTGCCAGCAGCACTACAACTGGGGGCCTTGGGGAGACCCAGTACTTC

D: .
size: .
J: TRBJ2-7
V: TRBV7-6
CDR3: CASTDYQSSYEQYF
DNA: TGTGCCAGCACCGACTACCAGAGCTCCTACGAGCAGTACTTC

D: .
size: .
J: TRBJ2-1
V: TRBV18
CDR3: CASSPARGGNEQFF
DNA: TGTGCCAGCTCACCGGCGAGGGGTGGGAATGAGCAGTTCTTC

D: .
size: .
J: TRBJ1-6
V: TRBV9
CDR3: CASSVGVDNSPLHF
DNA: TGTGCCAGCAGCGTAGGGGTGGATAATTCACCCCTCCACTTT

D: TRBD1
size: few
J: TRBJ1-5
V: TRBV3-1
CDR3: CASSRRTGHQPQHF
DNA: TGTGCCAGCAGCCGACGGACAGGGCATCAGCCCCAGCATTTT

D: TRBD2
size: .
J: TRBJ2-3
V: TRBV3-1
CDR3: CASSHLGAGDTQYF
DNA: TGTGCCAGCAGCCACCTCGGAGCGGGGGATACGCAGTATTTT

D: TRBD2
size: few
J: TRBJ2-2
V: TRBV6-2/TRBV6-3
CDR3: CASRLGLAGTGELFF
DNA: TGTGCCAGCAGACTAGGACTAGCGGGAACCGGGGAGCTGTTTTTT

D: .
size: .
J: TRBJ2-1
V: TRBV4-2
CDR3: CASSQVLGGLSDNEQFF
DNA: TGTGCCAGCAGCCAAGTTCTAGGGGGGCTTTCCGACAATGAGCAGTTCTTC

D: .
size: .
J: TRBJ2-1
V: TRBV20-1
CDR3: CSAHPTKRLYNEQFF
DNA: TGCAGTGCTCACCCGACTAAGAGGCTCTACAATGAGCAGTTCTTC

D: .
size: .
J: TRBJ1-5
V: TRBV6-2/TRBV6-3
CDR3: CASSLRGHQPQHF
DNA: TGTGCCAGCAGCCTTCGGGGACATCAGCCCCAGCATTTT

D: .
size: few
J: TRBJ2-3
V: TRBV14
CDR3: CASSQDVQGDTQYF
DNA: TGTGCCAGCAGCCAAGACGTACAGGGAGATACGCAGTATTTT